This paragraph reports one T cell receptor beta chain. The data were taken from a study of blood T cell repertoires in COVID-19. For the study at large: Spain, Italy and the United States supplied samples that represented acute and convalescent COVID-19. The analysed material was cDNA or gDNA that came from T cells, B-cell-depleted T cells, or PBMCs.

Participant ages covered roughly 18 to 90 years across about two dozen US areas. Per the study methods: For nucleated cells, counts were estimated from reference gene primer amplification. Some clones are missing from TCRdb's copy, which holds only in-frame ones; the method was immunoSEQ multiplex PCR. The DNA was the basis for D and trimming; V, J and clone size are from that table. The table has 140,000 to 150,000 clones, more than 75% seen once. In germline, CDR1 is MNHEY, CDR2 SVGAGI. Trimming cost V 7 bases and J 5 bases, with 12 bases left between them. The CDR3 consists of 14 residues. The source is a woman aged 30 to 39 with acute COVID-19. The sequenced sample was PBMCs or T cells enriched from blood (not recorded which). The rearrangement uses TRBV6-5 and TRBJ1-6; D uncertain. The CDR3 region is CASTPVFNNSPLHF. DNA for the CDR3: TGTGCCAGCACCCCGGTCTTCAATAATTCACCCCTCCACTTT.